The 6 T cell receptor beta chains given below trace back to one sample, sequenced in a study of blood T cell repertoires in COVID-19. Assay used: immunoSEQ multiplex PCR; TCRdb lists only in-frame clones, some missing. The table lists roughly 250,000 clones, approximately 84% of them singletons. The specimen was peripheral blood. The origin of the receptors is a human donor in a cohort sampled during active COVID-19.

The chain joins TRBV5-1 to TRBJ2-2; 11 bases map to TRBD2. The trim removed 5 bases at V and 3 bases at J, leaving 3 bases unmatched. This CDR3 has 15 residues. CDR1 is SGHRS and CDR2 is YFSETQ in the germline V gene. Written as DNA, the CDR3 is TGCGCCAGCAGGGCACTAGCGGGAGACACCGGGGAGCTGTTTTTT. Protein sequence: CASRALAGDTGELFF.

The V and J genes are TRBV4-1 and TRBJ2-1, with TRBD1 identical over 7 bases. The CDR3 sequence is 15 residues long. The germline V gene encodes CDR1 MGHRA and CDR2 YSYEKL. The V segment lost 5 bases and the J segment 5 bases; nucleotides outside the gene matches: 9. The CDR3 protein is CASSVHRDSNNEQFF. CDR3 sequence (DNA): TGCGCCAGCAGCGTCCACCGGGACAGCAACAATGAGCAGTTCTTC.

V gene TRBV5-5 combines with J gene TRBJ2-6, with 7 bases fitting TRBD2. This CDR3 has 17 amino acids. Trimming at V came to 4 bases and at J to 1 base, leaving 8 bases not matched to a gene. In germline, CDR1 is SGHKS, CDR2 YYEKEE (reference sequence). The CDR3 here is CASSPREGLSGANVLTF. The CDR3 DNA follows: TGTGCCAGCAGCCCCAGGGAGGGCCTATCTGGGGCCAACGTCCTGACTTTC.

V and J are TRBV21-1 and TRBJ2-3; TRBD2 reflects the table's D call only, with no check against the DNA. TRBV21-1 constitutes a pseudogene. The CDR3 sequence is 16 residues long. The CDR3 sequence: CASSKGRLKRTDTQYF. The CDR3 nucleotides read TGTGCCAGCAGCAAAGGGAGGTTAAAACGCACAGATACGCAGTATTTT.

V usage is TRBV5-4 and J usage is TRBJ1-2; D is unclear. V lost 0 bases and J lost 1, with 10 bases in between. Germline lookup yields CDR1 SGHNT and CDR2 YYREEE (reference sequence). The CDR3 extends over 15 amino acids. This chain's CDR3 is CASSLVGVLNYGYTF. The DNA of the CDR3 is TGTGCCAGCAGCTTGGTCGGGGTCCTTAACTATGGCTACACCTTC.

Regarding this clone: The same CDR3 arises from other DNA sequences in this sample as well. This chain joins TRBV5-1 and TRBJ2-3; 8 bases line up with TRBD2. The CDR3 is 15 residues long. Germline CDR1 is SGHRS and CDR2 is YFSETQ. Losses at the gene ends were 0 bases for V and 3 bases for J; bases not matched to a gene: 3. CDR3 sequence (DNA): TGCGCCAGCAGCTTGGCGGCGGGAGGAACAGATACGCAGTATTTT. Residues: CASSLAAGGTDTQYF.